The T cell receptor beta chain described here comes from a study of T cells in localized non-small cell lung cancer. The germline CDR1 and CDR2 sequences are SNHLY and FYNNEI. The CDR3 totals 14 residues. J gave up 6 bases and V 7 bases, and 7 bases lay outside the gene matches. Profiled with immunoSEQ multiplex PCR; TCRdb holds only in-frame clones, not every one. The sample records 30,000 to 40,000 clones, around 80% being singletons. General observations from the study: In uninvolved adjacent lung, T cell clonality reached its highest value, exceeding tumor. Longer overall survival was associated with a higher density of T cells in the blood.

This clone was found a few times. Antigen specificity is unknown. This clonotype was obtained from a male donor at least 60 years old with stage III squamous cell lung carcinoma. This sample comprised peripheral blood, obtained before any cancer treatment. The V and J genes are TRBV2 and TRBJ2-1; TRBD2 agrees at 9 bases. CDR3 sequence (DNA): TGTGCCAGCAAGAGGCGGGGGGGCCGCAATGAGCAGTTCTTC. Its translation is CASKRRGGRNEQFF.